This T cell receptor beta chain comes out of a study of PD-1 blockade in classical Hodgkin lymphoma. Time point here: cycle 4 day 1 (C4D1), after 5 to 7 weeks of nivolumab. Each of the patients experienced relapse following autologous stem cell transplantation, and their brentuximab vedotin exposure differed. Comment on this clone: What it binds is not known.

Study-wide results and limits: CD4+ but not CD8+ TCR diversity rose significantly by C4D1. Reasons behind the repertoire differences stay unclear, perhaps disease activity or earlier therapy. Initiation of nivolumab under 1 year after ASCT led to exclusion of patients. The diversity seen at baseline in complete responders resembled that of newly diagnosed patients.

Clones were sequenced by immunoSEQ multiplex PCR, and TCRdb holds only the in-frame ones, with some missing. The table has 20,000 to 25,000 clones, 80% seen once. Specimen: peripheral blood mononuclear cells (PBMCs), collected before the fourth cycle of nivolumab. This receptor was taken from a human donor with classical Hodgkin lymphoma.

CDR3 in DNA: TGTGCCAGCAGTTTATTGGAAGGGGGGAGTTACAATGAGCAGTTCTTC. Protein product: CASSLLEGGSYNEQFF. The chain is built from TRBV27 and TRBJ2-1, with D possibly being TRBD1 or TRBD2 (6 bases each). The germline gives CDR1 MNHEY, CDR2 SMNVEV (reference sequence). Trimming pared 1 base from V and 4 bases from J, leaving 14 bases between. This CDR3 comprises 16 residues.